Following are 18 T cell receptor beta chains from one sample sequenced in a study of cytomegalovirus exposure and HLA in healthy donors (dated by TCRdb to 2016 to 2017). The library was made by the immunoSEQ multiplex PCR assay. TCRdb obtained this table from immuneACCESS and retained in-frame rearrangements with V and J assigned. These tables miss some clones; where compared with another copy, unresolved V genes account for less than half of the shortfall, and the remainder is unexplained. For this sample the table gives roughly 56,000 clones, of which more than 80% were detected only once. 0.9% to 1.4% of the sample is in the top ten clones. Sequencing used PBMCs. The source is a man aged 18 to 29 in good health and CMV-seronegative.

J is TRBJ2-1 and V is TRBV10-2; 11 nucleotides agree with TRBD2. With 6 bases clipped from V and 7 bases from J, the junction kept 11 bases outside the gene matches. CDR1 is WSHSY, CDR2 SAAADI, per germline. The CDR3 length is 16 residues. CDR3 in amino acids: CASRSTGTSGGNEQFF. Written as DNA, the CDR3 is TGCGCCAGCAGAAGTACCGGGACTAGCGGAGGAAATGAGCAGTTCTTC.

V and J are TRBV9 and TRBJ2-3; no definite D call. Germline CDR1 SGDLS, CDR2 YYNGEE. The length of the CDR3 is 15 residues. The V and J ends lost 3 bases and 2 bases respectively, with 13 bases between them. CDR3 loop: CASSAPNLNTDTQYF. The CDR3 nucleotides read TGTGCCAGCAGCGCTCCCAACTTAAACACAGATACGCAGTATTTT. The variable domain in full, completed from reference TRBV9 and TRBJ2-3, reads DSGVTQTPKHLITATGQRVTLRCSPRSGDLSVYWYQQSLDQGLQFLIQYYNGEERAKGNILERFSAQQFPDLHSELNLSSLELGDSALYFCASSAPNLNTDTQYFGPGTRLTVL.

The chain recombines TRBV7-9 with TRBJ2-5, with 12 bases aligning to TRBD2. The CDR3 has 16 residues. V shed 5 bases and J 4 bases; nucleotides not matched to a gene: 8. Germline CDR1 is SEHNR and CDR2 is FQNEAQ (reference sequence). The CDR3 loop reads CASSDGPGLAGETQYF. For the CDR3, the DNA is TGTGCCAGCAGCGACGGACCGGGACTAGCGGGAGAGACCCAGTACTTC.

This sequence joins TRBV9 and TRBJ2-5, with TRBD2 matching over 7 bases. This CDR3 region has 18 residues. Losses at the gene ends were 0 bases for V and 8 bases for J; bases not matched to a gene: 19. From germline, CDR1 is SGDLS and CDR2 YYNGEE. The CDR3 sequence: CASSVDEGGNAVGRTQYF. Here the CDR3 DNA reads TGTGCCAGCAGCGTAGACGAGGGAGGGAACGCGGTCGGAAGAACCCAGTACTTC.

The chain joins TRBV19 to TRBJ2-1; 10 positions match TRBD2. The CDR3 totals 16 residues. V trimming: 5 bases; J trimming: 4 bases; junction bases outside the gene matches: 8. Germline CDR1 and CDR2: LNHDA and SQIVND (reference sequence). The CDR3, as DNA: TGTGCCAGTAGTTTACGGACTAGCGGACAATACAATGAGCAGTTCTTC. Its protein is CASSLRTSGQYNEQFF.

The V gene is TRBV4-2, the J gene TRBJ2-1; TRBD2 aligns across 10 bases. Germline V CDR1 and CDR2: LGHNA, YNFKEQ. The V segment lost 4 bases and the J segment 4 bases; nucleotides outside the gene matches: 7. The length of the CDR3 is 16 residues. CDR3: CASSPSGGDGYNEQFF. The CDR3 DNA is TGTGCCAGCAGCCCGAGCGGGGGGGATGGATACAATGAGCAGTTCTTC.

The chain links TRBV11-3 to TRBJ2-2; tentative D call: TRBD2 (5 bases). V lost 2 bases and J lost 7, with 11 bases in between. The CDR3 extends over 14 amino acids. CDR1 SGHNT and CDR2 YENEEA come from the germline V gene. The CDR3, as DNA: TGTGCCAGCAGCTTAAACGGGGATAACGGGGAGCTGTTTTTT. As protein: CASSLNGDNGELFF.

The rearrangement joins TRBV7-2 to TRBJ1-2; maybe TRBD1 (5 bases). V was pared by 5 bases and J by 3 bases, with 10 bases between. CDR3 length equals 13 residues. CDR1 SGHTA and CDR2 FQGNSA come from the germline V gene. The CDR3: CASSPGRDYGYTF. CDR3 bases: TGTGCCAGCAGCCCAGGGAGGGACTATGGCTACACCTTC.

The rearrangement joins TRBV14 to TRBJ1-4; no clear D. Trimming cost V 4 bases and J 8 bases, with 14 bases left between them. Germline lookup yields CDR1 SGHDN and CDR2 FVKESK. The CDR3 is made up of 14 amino acids. The DNA of the CDR3 is TGTGCCAGCAGCCCGGACCTAGCTGTGGAAAAACTGTTTTTT. This codes for CASSPDLAVEKLFF.

The CDR3: CASSQRTRGPGELFF. In nucleotides, the CDR3 is TGTGCCAGCAGCCAACGGACAAGGGGGCCCGGGGAGCTGTTTTTT. The chain couples TRBV5-4 to TRBJ2-2; 7 bases match TRBD1. Per the germline V gene, CDR1 is SGHNT and CDR2 is YYREEE (reference sequence). V dropped 4 bases and J dropped 6; count of bases not matched to a gene: 9. This CDR3 is built from 15 residues. The full variable domain, rest sourced from reference TRBV5-4 and TRBJ2-2, is ETGVTQSPTHLIKTRGQQVTLRCSSQSGHNTVSWYQQALGQGPQFIFQYYREEENGRGNFPPRFSGLQFPNYSSELNVNALELDDSALYLCASSQRTRGPGELFFGEGSRLTVL.

This clone was recorded only once. The J gene is TRBJ1-5, the V gene TRBV5-6; no definite D call. The CDR3 contains 16 residues. The germline V and J ends were trimmed by 0 bases and 0 bases, with 10 bases remaining between them. Germline CDR1 and CDR2: SGHDT and YYEEEE. CDR3 region: CASSLDGGYSNQPQHF. The DNA of the CDR3 is TGTGCCAGCAGCTTGGATGGAGGATATAGCAATCAGCCCCAGCATTTT.

V is TRBV28 and J is TRBJ2-7; 10 bases line up with TRBD1. CDR1 is MDHEN, CDR2 SYDVKM, per germline. This CDR3 has 16 amino acids. V lost 8 bases, J lost 2 bases, and 12 bases stayed unmatched. The CDR3 sequence is CASDPGGTGAAYEQYF. The DNA of the CDR3 is TGTGCCAGCGATCCGGGCGGGACAGGGGCGGCCTACGAGCAGTACTTC.

As concerns this clone: Mismatch with germline at one junction end may stem from a read error. The V call is TRBV7-7, the J call TRBJ2-2; the D gene is possibly TRBD2 (5 bases). Germline V gene lookup returns CDR1 SSHAT and CDR2 FNYEAQ (reference sequence). The CDR3 is 13 amino acids. CDR3 sequence (DNA): TGTGCTAGCAGCTCCGAACGGGGCGGGGAGCTGTTTTTT. Encoded protein: CASSSERGGELFF.

The chain combines TRBV7-9 with TRBJ1-2; 9 bases map to TRBD1. Trimming cost V 5 bases and J 4 bases; bases outside gene matches: 11. This CDR3 has 16 amino acids. Germline V gene data show CDR1 as SEHNR and CDR2 as FQNEAQ (reference sequence). CDR3 loop: CASSPTAGQGGYGYTF. CDR3 sequence (DNA): TGTGCCAGCAGCCCCACCGCGGGACAGGGAGGCTATGGCTACACCTTC.

The V gene is TRBV5-5, the J gene TRBJ1-2, with 7 bases identical to TRBD1. CDR3 length: 14 amino acids. Germline CDR1 is SGHKS and CDR2 is YYEKEE (reference sequence). V lost 0 bases to trimming and J lost 4 bases; unmatched junction nucleotides: 3. CDR3 loop: CASSLVGTVYGYTF. CDR3 DNA sequence: TGTGCCAGCAGCTTGGTTGGGACAGTCTATGGCTACACCTTC.

As to this clone: The junction differs from germline at one of its ends, possibly a read error. The genes are TRBV7-7 and TRBJ2-1; 7 nucleotides align to TRBD2. Germline V gene data show CDR1 as SSHAT and CDR2 as FNYEAQ (reference sequence). This CDR3 spans 15 amino acids. DNA for the CDR3: TGTGCTAGCAGCTTAGCTCGCGGGAGCGACAATGAGCAGTTCTTC. As protein: CASSLARGSDNEQFF.

The chain links TRBV7-2 to TRBJ1-3; D unresolved. V dropped 5 bases and J dropped 0 bases, with 8 bases sitting between them. Per the germline V gene, CDR1 is SGHTA and CDR2 is FQGNSA. There are 14 residues in the CDR3. CDR3 sequence (DNA): TGTGCCAGCAGCATCGGGAGCTCTGGAAACACCATATATTTT. Protein sequence: CASSIGSSGNTIYF. The full variable domain, completed using reference TRBV7-2 and TRBJ1-3, is GAGVSQSPSNKVTEKGKDVELRCDPISGHTALYWYRQSLGQGLEFLIYFQGNSAPDKSGLPSDRFSAERTGGSVSTLTIQRTQQEDSAVYLCASSIGSSGNTIYFGEGSWLTVV.

The chain is built from TRBV10-3 and TRBJ1-1; 10 bases map to TRBD1. V lost 10 bases, J lost 6 bases, and 14 bases stayed unmatched. The CDR3 spans 15 residues. Germline V gene lookup returns CDR1 ENHRY and CDR2 SYGVKD. CDR3 amino acids: CATDPGRTGGAEAFF. As DNA, the CDR3 is TGTGCCACCGACCCCGGTAGGACAGGGGGGGCTGAAGCTTTCTTT.